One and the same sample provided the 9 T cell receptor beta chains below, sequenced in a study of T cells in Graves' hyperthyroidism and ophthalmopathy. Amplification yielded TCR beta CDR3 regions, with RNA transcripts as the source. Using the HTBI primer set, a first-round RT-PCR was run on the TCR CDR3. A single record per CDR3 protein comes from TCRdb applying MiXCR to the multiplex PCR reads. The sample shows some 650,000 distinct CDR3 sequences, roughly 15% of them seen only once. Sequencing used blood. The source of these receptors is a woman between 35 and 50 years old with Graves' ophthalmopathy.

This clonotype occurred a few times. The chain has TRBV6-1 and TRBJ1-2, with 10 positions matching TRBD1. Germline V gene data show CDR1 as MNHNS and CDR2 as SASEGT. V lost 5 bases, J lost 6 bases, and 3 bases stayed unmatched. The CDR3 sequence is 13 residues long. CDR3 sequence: CASSPTGGHGYTF. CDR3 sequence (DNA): TGTGCCAGCAGTCCGACAGGGGGCCATGGCTACACCTTC.

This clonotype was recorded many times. CDR3 sequence reads: CASSKDQYTYEQYF. CDR3 sequence (DNA): TGTGCCAGCAGTAAGGACCAGTACACCTACGAGCAGTACTTC. V is TRBV12-3 or TRBV12-4 and J is TRBJ2-7, with unresolved D. Trimming cost V 5 bases and J 2 bases, with 13 bases left between them. This CDR3 has 14 residues.

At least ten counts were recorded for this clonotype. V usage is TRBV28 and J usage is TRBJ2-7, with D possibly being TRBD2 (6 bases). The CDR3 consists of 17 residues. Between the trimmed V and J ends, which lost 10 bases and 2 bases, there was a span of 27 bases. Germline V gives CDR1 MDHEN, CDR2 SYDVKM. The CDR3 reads CATCRGTPLILPYEQYF. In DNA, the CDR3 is TGTGCCACCTGCCGGGGGACGCCGCTTATCCTTCCCTACGAGCAGTACTTC.

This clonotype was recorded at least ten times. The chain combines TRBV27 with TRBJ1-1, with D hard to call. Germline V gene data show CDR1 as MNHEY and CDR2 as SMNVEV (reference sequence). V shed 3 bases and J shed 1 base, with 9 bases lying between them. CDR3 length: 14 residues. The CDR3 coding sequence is TGTGCCAGCAGTTTGGGTCACCAGAACACTGAAGCTTTCTTT. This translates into CASSLGHQNTEAFF.

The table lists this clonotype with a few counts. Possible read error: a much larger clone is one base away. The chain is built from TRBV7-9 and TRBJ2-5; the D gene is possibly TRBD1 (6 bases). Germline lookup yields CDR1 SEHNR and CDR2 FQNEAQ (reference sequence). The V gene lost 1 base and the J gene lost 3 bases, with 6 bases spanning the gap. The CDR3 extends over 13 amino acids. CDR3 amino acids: CASSLDREETQYF. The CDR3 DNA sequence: TGTGCCAGCAGCTTAGACAGGGAAGAGACCCAGTACTTC.

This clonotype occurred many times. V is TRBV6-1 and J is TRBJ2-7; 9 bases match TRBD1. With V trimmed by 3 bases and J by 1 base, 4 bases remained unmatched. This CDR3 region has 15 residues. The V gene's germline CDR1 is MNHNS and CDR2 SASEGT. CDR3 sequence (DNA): TGTGCCAGCAGTGATATGGGACAGGGTTCCTACGAGCAGTACTTC. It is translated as CASSDMGQGSYEQYF.

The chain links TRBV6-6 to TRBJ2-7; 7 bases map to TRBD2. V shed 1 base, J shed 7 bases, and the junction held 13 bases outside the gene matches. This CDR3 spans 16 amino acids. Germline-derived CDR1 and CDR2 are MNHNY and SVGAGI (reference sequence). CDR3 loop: CASSYLKTSLPQEQYF. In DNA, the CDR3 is TGTGCCAGCAGTTACTTAAAGACTAGCCTCCCACAGGAGCAGTACTTC.

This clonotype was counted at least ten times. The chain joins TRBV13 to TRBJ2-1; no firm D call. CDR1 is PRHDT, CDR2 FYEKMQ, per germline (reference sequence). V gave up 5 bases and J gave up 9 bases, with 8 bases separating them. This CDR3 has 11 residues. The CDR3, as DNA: TGTGCCAGCAGCCCGCTGGGTGAGCAGTTCTTC. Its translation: CASSPLGEQFF.

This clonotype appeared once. The CDR3 loop reads CASRTDSDTQYF. CDR3 coding DNA: TGTGCCAGCAGGACGGACTCAGATACGCAGTATTTT. The chain joins TRBV6-1 to TRBJ2-3; a possible D gene is TRBD2 (5 bases). This CDR3 region has 12 residues. V was pared by 6 bases and J by 4 bases, with 8 bases between. Germline CDR1 MNHNS, CDR2 SASEGT.